The rows below give T cell receptor beta chains drawn from one sample of a study of CD8+ T cells in alopecia areata. Clones were read by immunoSEQ multiplex PCR, and TCRdb kept only the in-frame ones, dropping some. Of 93,000 or so clones in the sample, 55% were seen once. Sequencing was done on a sample of CD4+ T cells sorted from blood. The receptors were sampled from a human donor in good health. CDR3s include the opening cysteine and the closing phenylalanine or tryptophan. A D gene is named only where the DNA matches it firmly. The listing skips clone size in some rows; elsewhere it reads once, few, many or a size class.

. | . | TRBJ2-3 | TRBV29-1 | TGCAGCTTTGGAGCAGCTAATACGCAGTATTTT | CSFGAANTQYF
. | few | TRBJ1-2 | TRBV6-6 | TGTGCCAGCTCGGTGGCAGGGGATGTCTATGGCTACACCTTC | CASSVAGDVYGYTF
. | once | TRBJ2-3 | TRBV25-1 | TGTGCCAGCAGTGACCCGTCAATGGAGGGTCAGGATACGCAGTATTTT | CASSDPSMEGQDTQYF
TRBD1 | . | TRBJ2-7 | TRBV18 | TGTGCCAGCTCACCACCGGGACAGTACTACGAGCAGTACTTC | CASSPPGQYYEQYF
TRBD2 | few | TRBJ2-7 | TRBV7-2 | TGTGCCAGCAGCTTAAATATCGGGGGACTAGCGGAGCAGTACTTC | CASSLNIGGLAEQYF
. | few | TRBJ1-5 | TRBV18 | TGTGCCAGCTCACCAGAGGTCCTGGGGGCCTTTCAGCCCCAGCATTTT | CASSPEVLGAFQPQHF
. | . | TRBJ2-3 | TRBV7-2 | TGTGCCAGCAGCTTAATCGCGGGGGCGGGAGATACGCAGTATTTT | CASSLIAGAGDTQYF
TRBD1 | . | TRBJ2-5 | TRBV5-1 | TGCGCCAGCAGCTTGGGGGACAGACTAACCTACCAAGAGACCCAGTACTTC | CASSLGDRLTYQETQYF
. | . | TRBJ1-2 | TRBV15 | TGTGCCGGCCGAGAGACGTTCTCCCAGGTGGGCTATGGCTACACCTTC | CAGRETFSQVGYGYTF
TRBD2 | few | TRBJ2-3 | TRBV5-1 | TGCGCCAGCAGCTTTAGCGGGGGGGCAGATACGCAGTATTTT | CASSFSGGADTQYF
TRBD1 | . | TRBJ2-5 | TRBV29-1 | TGCAGCGTTAGACAGGGGGCTTGGCAAGAGACCCAGTACTTC | CSVRQGAWQETQYF
. | . | TRBJ1-2 | TRBV30 | TGTGCCTGGAGTGTAGGTGACAGGACTTCCTTTAACTATGGCTACACCTTC | CAWSVGDRTSFNYGYTF
TRBD2 | few | TRBJ2-7 | TRBV7-9 | TGTGCCAGCAGTCGTCTCAGCGGGGGGCTTGACGAGCAGTACTTC | CASSRLSGGLDEQYF
TRBD2 | once | TRBJ2-7 | TRBV28 | TGTGCCAGCAACCCACCGGGAGGGGAGGGTGAGCAGTACTTC | CASNPPGGEGEQYF
TRBD2 | . | TRBJ2-5 | TRBV7-2 | TGTGCCAGCAGCACAGTGGTAGCGGGGGGGCCGGGGACCCAGTACTTC | CASSTVVAGGPGTQYF
TRBD1 | . | TRBJ1-6 | TRBV25-1 | TGTGCCAGCGCTTCAACGGACAGGGGTAATTCACCCCTCCACTTT | CASASTDRGNSPLHF
. | once | TRBJ1-4 | TRBV2 | TGTGCCAGCAGCTCCGGGACAAACAATGAAAAACTGTTTTTT | CASSSGTNNEKLFF
. | . | TRBJ2-6 | TRBV4-1 | TGCGCCAGCAGCCAAGATTGGGGGCCCGGGGCCAACGTCCTGACTTTC | CASSQDWGPGANVLTF
. | few | TRBJ2-5 | TRBV4-2 | TGTGCCAGCAGCCAAGGTTGGGGGCAAGAGACCCAGTACTTC | CASSQGWGQETQYF
. | . | TRBJ1-2 | TRBV7-9 | TGTGCCAGCAGCCTTACGGGGCAGGGGCCTAACTATGGCTACACCTTC | CASSLTGQGPNYGYTF
TRBD1 | few | TRBJ1-1 | TRBV29-1 | TGCAGCGTTCCCGGGACAGGAGCCTATGGGACTGAAGCTTTCTTT | CSVPGTGAYGTEAFF
. | once | TRBJ1-5 | TRBV2 | TGTGCCAGCAGTGAATACGGCCTACACAGCAATCAGCCCCAGCATTTT | CASSEYGLHSNQPQHF
TRBD1 | few | TRBJ1-4 | TRBV7-2 | TGTGCCAGCAGCCTGGGACAGGGACGGGAAAAACTGTTTTTT | CASSLGQGREKLFF
. | many | TRBJ2-6 | TRBV28 | TGTGCCAGCAGTCCGAACTCTGGGGCCAACGTCCTGACTTTC | CASSPNSGANVLTF
TRBD1 | . | TRBJ2-2 | TRBV5-1 | TGCGCCAGCAGCTTGCCCGGGACAGTCACCGGGGAGCTGTTTTTT | CASSLPGTVTGELFF
. | . | TRBJ1-4 | TRBV18 | TGTGCCAGCTCACCAAGCAGGGGTGGTGAAAAACTGTTTTTT | CASSPSRGGEKLFF
. | . | TRBJ2-3 | TRBV7-2 | TGTGCCAGCAGCCTTAGCAGAGGGGATACGCAGTATTTT | CASSLSRGDTQYF
. | few | TRBJ1-2 | TRBV19 | TGTGCCAGTAGTATAGATCATGAGTATAGTGGGTATGGCTACACCTTC | CASSIDHEYSGYGYTF
. | few | TRBJ1-2 | TRBV7-2 | TGTGCCAGCAGCTTACTAGAGTATGGCTACACCTTC | CASSLLEYGYTF
TRBD1 | . | TRBJ1-5 | TRBV29-1 | TGCAGCGTTCAGGGGGCTAGCAATCAGCCCCAGCATTTT | CSVQGASNQPQHF
. | few | TRBJ2-1 | TRBV12-5 | TGTGCTAGTGGTTTGGTAAGCGGAGACAATGAGCAGTTCTTC | CASGLVSGDNEQFF
TRBD1 | . | TRBJ2-1 | TRBV4-2 | TGTGCCAGCAGCGCGGGACAGGGGGCCGATGAGCAGTTCTTC | CASSAGQGADEQFF
. | . | TRBJ1-4 | TRBV6-5 | TGTGCCAGTAGTTACCCGAATGAAAAACTGTTTTTT | CASSYPNEKLFF
. | . | TRBJ1-2 | TRBV14 | TGTGCCAGCAGCCCTCCGGGAGCCAACAATCCCTCCGGCTACACCTTC | CASSPPGANNPSGYTF
TRBD2 | . | TRBJ2-5 | TRBV7-2 | TGTGCCAGCAGTCCTCAGCGGGGGGGACAAGAGACCCAGTACTTC | CASSPQRGGQETQYF
. | few | TRBJ1-4 | TRBV29-1 | TGCAGCGTTGAAGTTATTCTAGGGGGGAGAAAACTGTTTTTT | CSVEVILGGRKLFF
. | few | TRBJ2-5 | TRBV29-1 | TGCAGCGTTGAATCAGTAGGGGGAAGCGCGACCCAGTACTTC | CSVESVGGSATQYF
. | few | TRBJ1-5 | TRBV7-2 | TGTGCCAGCAGCTTAGGCTCCGCGGGCAATCAGCCCCAGCATTTT | CASSLGSAGNQPQHF
TRBD2 | . | TRBJ2-1 | TRBV5-1 | TGCGCCAGCAGGGCGCTAGCGGGGGAGAATAATGAGCAGTTCTTC | CASRALAGENNEQFF
. | . | TRBJ2-7 | TRBV25-1 | TGTGCCAGCAGTGAATTTGAATACGAGCAGTACTTC | CASSEFEYEQYF
TRBD2 | few | TRBJ2-5 | TRBV6-1 | TGTGCCAGCACCCGAGACGGGGGGCAAGAGACCCAGTACTTC | CASTRDGGQETQYF
. | . | TRBJ1-5 | TRBV7-2 | TGTGCCAGCAGTCCCAGGGGAGGCAATCAGCCCCAGCATTTT | CASSPRGGNQPQHF
. | . | TRBJ1-1 | TRBV29-1 | TGCAGCGCGGGTTATGCGAACACTGAAGCTTTCTTT | CSAGYANTEAFF
. | . | TRBJ1-6 | TRBV23-1 | TGCGCCAGCAGTCAATGTAGGGGCCATAATTCACCCCTCCACTTT | CASSQCRGHNSPLHF
TRBD1 | . | TRBJ2-3 | TRBV28 | TGTGCCAGCAGGACAGGGGGCACAGATACGCAGTATTTT | CASRTGGTDTQYF
. | . | TRBJ1-2 | TRBV29-1 | TGCAGCGCCCACGGGTCCTATGGCTACACCTTC | CSAHGSYGYTF
TRBD2 | . | TRBJ2-7 | TRBV7-6 | TGTGCCAGCAGCTTAGGGAGCGGGGTGGGCTCCTACGAGCAGTACTTC | CASSLGSGVGSYEQYF
. | . | TRBJ1-4 | TRBV29-1 | TGCAGCGTGGCAATGAAACTCAACCATGAAAAACTGTTTTTT | CSVAMKLNHEKLFF
. | . | TRBJ2-3 | TRBV11-2 | TGTGCCAGCAGCTCTGCAACAGATACGCAGTATTTT | CASSSATDTQYF